The 28 T cell receptor beta chains below come from one sample, sequenced in a study of chemoradiotherapy in HPV16-positive cancers. This table comes from immunoSEQ multiplex PCR, and its TCRdb copy is limited to in-frame clones, with some not included. The sample records roughly 70,000 clones, roughly 90% being singletons. The specimen comprised blood, sampled from a patient who underwent chemoradiotherapy. The receptor source for this set is a human donor with HPV-associated anogenital cancer.

This chain uses TRBV5-1 with TRBJ1-1; 9 bases map to TRBD1. Per the germline V gene, CDR1 is SGHRS and CDR2 is YFSETQ. The junction had 5 bases not matched to a gene; V was cut back by 7 bases and J by 1 base. The length of the CDR3 is 14 residues. The CDR3 nucleotides are TGCGCCAGCGTCCGGGACAGGGAGAACACTGAAGCTTTCTTT. It is translated as CASVRDRENTEAFF.

Here the CDR3 DNA reads TGTGCCACCAGCAGAGATTCACAGTTCTATGGCTACACCTTC. Amino acid sequence: CATSRDSQFYGYTF. V and J are TRBV15 and TRBJ1-2; no clear D gene. This CDR3 is built from 14 residues. V was cut by 0 bases and J by 4 bases, with 9 bases left in between. Germline CDR1 and CDR2: LNHNV and YYDKDF (reference sequence).

The chain recombines TRBV6-4 with TRBJ2-2; a weak D match, TRBD2 (5 bases). The CDR3 is 14 amino acids. Germline assignment: CDR1 MRHNA and CDR2 SNTAGT. The germline V and J ends were trimmed by 5 bases and 1 base, with 8 bases remaining between them. The CDR3 is CASSRGLNTGELFF. The DNA for the CDR3 is TGTGCCAGCAGTAGAGGGCTGAACACCGGGGAGCTGTTTTTT.

V and J are TRBV5-1 and TRBJ2-7, with 9 bases fitting TRBD2. Trimming at V came to 0 bases and at J to 0 bases, leaving 4 bases not matched to a gene. CDR1 is SGHRS and CDR2 is YFSETQ in the germline V gene. CDR3 length: 16 residues. The DNA for the CDR3 is TGCGCCAGCAGCTTGGCCAAGACTAGCGGCTCCTACGAGCAGTACTTC. The encoded protein is CASSLAKTSGSYEQYF.

CDR3 in amino acids: CASREGAANEKLFF. Written as DNA, the CDR3 is TGTGCCAGTAGGGAGGGGGCGGCTAATGAAAAACTGTTTTTT. The rearrangement uses TRBV19 and TRBJ1-4; 7 bases are shared with TRBD1. The V segment lost 6 bases and the J segment 3 bases; nucleotides outside the gene matches: 4. The CDR3 contains 14 residues. CDR1 LNHDA and CDR2 SQIVND come from the germline V gene (reference sequence). Using reference TRBV19 and TRBJ1-4 for the parts outside the CDR3, the full variable domain is DGGITQSPKYLFRKEGQNVTLSCEQNLNHDAMYWYRQDPGQGLRLIYYSQIVNDFQKGDIAEGYSVSREKKESFPLTVTSAQKNPTAFYLCASREGAANEKLFFGSGTQLSVL.

As DNA, the CDR3 is TGCGCCAGCAGCTCGACAGGCGACGTCTATGGCTACACCTTC. This translates into CASSSTGDVYGYTF. The chain links TRBV5-1 to TRBJ1-2, with D possibly TRBD1 on 6 matching bases. V lost 3 bases to trimming and J lost 4 bases, with 13 bases between them. CDR3 size: 14 residues. Germline CDR1 reads SGHRS; CDR2 reads YFSETQ.

This rearrangement joins TRBV10-3 to TRBJ1-6; TRBD1 matches 7 bases. There are 15 residues in the CDR3. V shed 3 bases, J shed 9 bases, and the junction held 8 bases outside the gene matches. Per germline, CDR1 ENHRY and CDR2 SYGVKD. The CDR3 sequence: CAISDGDRESSPLHF. DNA for the CDR3: TGTGCCATCAGTGATGGAGACAGGGAATCTTCACCCCTCCACTTT.

The chain is built from TRBV11-3 and TRBJ2-1; 9 bases line up with TRBD1. The CDR3 extends over 15 amino acids. V was clipped by 4 bases and J by 7 bases; unmatched bases: 8. Germline V gene lookup returns CDR1 SGHNT and CDR2 YENEEA. The CDR3 sequence: CASSSPGQGMNEQFF. The CDR3, as DNA: TGTGCCAGCAGCTCCCCGGGACAGGGAATGAATGAGCAGTTCTTC.

The CDR3: CASSGANSGANVLTF. CDR3 coding DNA: TGTGCCAGCAGTGGGGCGAACTCTGGGGCCAACGTCCTGACTTTC. The chain is built from TRBV28 and TRBJ2-6; D perhaps matches TRBD1 (5 bases). Trimming took off 5 bases at V and 0 bases at J, with 8 bases between the two ends. Germline-derived CDR1 and CDR2 are MDHEN and SYDVKM. This CDR3 has 15 residues.

The chain uses TRBV28 and TRBJ2-2, with D possibly being TRBD2 (5 bases). There are 18 residues in the CDR3. Trimming stripped 4 bases from V and 0 bases from J, with 18 bases between. The germline V gene encodes CDR1 MDHEN and CDR2 SYDVKM. CDR3 sequence: CASSSSRLAETNTGELFF. DNA for the CDR3: TGTGCCAGCAGTTCCTCTCGCCTAGCAGAAACGAACACCGGGGAGCTGTTTTTT.

Only one count was recorded for this clone. V gene TRBV14 combines with J gene TRBJ2-1; tentative D call: TRBD2 (6 bases). The CDR3 spans 15 residues. Germline-derived CDR1 and CDR2 are SGHDN and FVKESK. The V gene lost 1 base and the J gene lost 7 bases, with 14 bases spanning the gap. The CDR3 loop is CASSQVRRAGNEQFF. The CDR3 DNA is TGTGCCAGCAGCCAAGTAAGGAGGGCCGGGAATGAGCAGTTCTTC.

This chain joins TRBV28 and TRBJ1-3, with 9 nucleotides matching TRBD1. CDR1 MDHEN and CDR2 SYDVKM come from the germline V gene. The CDR3 has 16 amino acids. The J segment lost 9 bases and the V segment lost 6 bases, leaving 15 bases of the junction unmatched. CDR3 sequence: CASRKPTWTGVFTIYF. The CDR3 nucleotides are TGTGCCAGCAGGAAACCGACTTGGACAGGGGTTTTCACCATATATTTT.

The chain uses TRBV15 and TRBJ2-1; the D is unclear. CDR3 length equals 13 residues. CDR1 and CDR2 from the germline V gene are LNHNV and YYDKDF (reference sequence). Deletions cut 4 bases from V and 4 bases from J, with 8 bases between. The CDR3 sequence is CATSKAGYNEQFF. The DNA for the CDR3 is TGTGCCACCAGCAAGGCAGGATACAATGAGCAGTTCTTC.

This chain connects TRBV2 to TRBJ1-1; D may be TRBD1 (5 bases). CDR3 size: 16 residues. The ends were cut back, 4 bases at V and 1 base at J, with 16 bases in the middle. Germline assignment: CDR1 SNHLY and CDR2 FYNNEI. Here the CDR3 reads CASSGLFLGQNTEAFF. The CDR3 DNA follows: TGTGCCAGCAGTGGACTTTTTTTAGGACAGAACACTGAAGCTTTCTTT.

The chain links TRBV7-9 to TRBJ2-7, with TRBD1 matching over 8 bases. Germline V CDR1 and CDR2: SEHNR, FQNEAQ (reference sequence). The length of the CDR3 is 13 residues. The junction had 3 bases not matched to a gene; V was cut back by 5 bases and J by 3 bases. The CDR3 region is CASSTTGDYEQYF. DNA for the CDR3: TGTGCCAGCAGCACGACAGGGGACTACGAGCAGTACTTC.

Written as DNA, the CDR3 is TGTGCCTGTACGGGGGGTTTCTCTGGAAACACCATATATTTT. Protein product: CACTGGFSGNTIYF. This chain links TRBV10-3 with TRBJ1-3, with D tentatively TRBD1 (5 bases). V lost 11 bases, J lost 0 bases, and 14 bases lay in between. CDR3 length equals 14 residues. Per the germline V gene, CDR1 is ENHRY and CDR2 is SYGVKD.

This chain connects TRBV2 to TRBJ2-7; 9 bases match TRBD2. CDR1 SNHLY and CDR2 FYNNEI come from the germline V gene. The V segment lost 7 bases and the J segment 7 bases; nucleotides outside the gene matches: 17. This CDR3 is built from 16 residues. CDR3 DNA sequence: TGTGCCAGCACGGTGCTAGCGGGACACGGCCCGGGGGAGCAGTACTTC. Its protein is CASTVLAGHGPGEQYF.

V gene TRBV10-1 combines with J gene TRBJ2-7; 8 bases are shared with TRBD1. Germline CDR1 is WNHNN and CDR2 is SYGVQD (reference sequence). This CDR3 has 15 residues. Losses at the gene ends were 0 bases for V and 6 bases for J; bases not matched to a gene: 7. The CDR3: CASSESARGLSEQYF. DNA of the CDR3: TGCGCCAGCAGTGAGTCAGCCAGGGGGCTCAGCGAGCAGTACTTC.

The chain carries TRBV27 and TRBJ2-2; maybe TRBD2 (6 bases). Germline CDR1 is MNHEY and CDR2 is SMNVEV (reference sequence). V lost 3 bases and J lost 2, with 10 bases in between. This CDR3 region has 15 residues. As DNA, the CDR3 is TGTGCCAGCAGTTTGGGACTGGCCAACACCGGGGAGCTGTTTTTT. This sequence encodes CASSLGLANTGELFF.

The genes are TRBV7-9 and TRBJ1-1; no reliable D call. V was pared by 1 base and J by 0 bases, with 6 bases between. CDR1 is SEHNR, CDR2 FQNEAQ, per germline (reference sequence). This CDR3 comprises 14 residues. CDR3 sequence: CASSLGWVNTEAFF. In nucleotides, the CDR3 is TGTGCCAGCAGCTTAGGATGGGTGAACACTGAAGCTTTCTTT.

The chain links TRBV2 to TRBJ2-1; TRBD2 matches 8 bases. This CDR3 has 14 residues. The ends lost 2 bases at V and 9 bases at J; junction bases unmatched: 6. From germline, CDR1 is SNHLY and CDR2 FYNNEI. The CDR3 region has the DNA TGTGCCAGCAGTGAAACGGGGGGGCCCTTTGAGCAGTTCTTC. It yields the protein CASSETGGPFEQFF.

This sequence joins TRBV11-3 and TRBJ2-1, with D perhaps matching TRBD2 (5 bases). The germline gives CDR1 SGHNT, CDR2 YENEEA. The V and J ends lost 3 bases and 0 bases respectively, with 6 bases between them. The CDR3 is 14 amino acids. The CDR3 region has the DNA TGTGCCAGCAGCTTTGGGAGCTCCTACAATGAGCAGTTCTTC. Its translation: CASSFGSSYNEQFF.

The V and J genes are TRBV2 and TRBJ2-3; TRBD1 matches at 7 bases. V lost 3 bases, J lost 3 bases, and 12 bases stayed unmatched. There are 17 residues in the CDR3. Germline V gives CDR1 SNHLY, CDR2 FYNNEI. CDR3 nucleotide sequence: TGTGCCAGCAGTGATGATTACCCGGGACAGCCTACAGATACGCAGTATTTT. Its protein product is CASSDDYPGQPTDTQYF.

V and J are TRBV21-1 and TRBJ1-5; the D segment call TRBD1 is taken from the table without a DNA check. TRBV21-1 is deemed a pseudogene. The CDR3 is 16 residues long. The CDR3 is CASSKVAGKGSQPQHF. For the CDR3, the DNA is TGTGCCAGCAGCAAAGTGGCAGGGAAGGGTAGTCAGCCCCAGCATTTT.

This clone showed up just once. The chain recombines TRBV7-6 with TRBJ1-2; 8 nucleotides align to TRBD1. Germline lookup yields CDR1 SGHVS and CDR2 FNYEAQ. J gave up 7 bases and V 8 bases, and 9 bases lay outside the gene matches. The CDR3 contains 13 residues. DNA of the CDR3: TGTGCCAGCCGCGGACAGGGTACAGGTGGCTACACCTTC. It translates to CASRGQGTGGYTF.

The chain is built from TRBV27 and TRBJ2-1, with TRBD2 identical over 8 bases. The length of the CDR3 is 14 residues. Germline lookup yields CDR1 MNHEY and CDR2 SMNVEV (reference sequence). V shed 5 bases, J shed 4 bases, and the junction held 4 bases outside the gene matches. CDR3 sequence reads: CASSPLAVYNEQFF. The CDR3 nucleotides read TGTGCCAGCAGTCCACTAGCGGTATACAATGAGCAGTTCTTC.

The chain uses TRBV4-1 and TRBJ2-2, with TRBD1 identical over 10 bases. This CDR3 has 17 amino acids. Germline lookup yields CDR1 MGHRA and CDR2 YSYEKL. After removal of 0 bases from V and 7 bases from J, the junction contained 8 bases not matched to a gene. CDR3: CASSQEGTGEINGELFF. The DNA for the CDR3 is TGCGCCAGCAGCCAAGAAGGGACAGGGGAGATCAACGGGGAGCTGTTTTTT.

The genes are TRBV25-1 and TRBJ2-7; D perhaps matches TRBD1 (6 bases). The germline gives CDR1 MGHDK, CDR2 SYGVNS. V lost 6 bases and J 7 bases, leaving 10 bases between the germline ends. This CDR3 is 11 amino acids long. CDR3 protein: CASRFQGEQYF. The CDR3 DNA reads TGTGCCAGCAGATTCCAGGGGGAGCAGTACTTC.